The present entry profiles one TCR beta chain with its context. V was pared by 1 base and J by 5 bases, with 12 bases between. Germline V gene sequence: CDR1 SGHTA, CDR2 FQGNSA. The CDR3 contains 15 residues. This specimen comes from a study of technical replicates of blood from a handful of donors. Sequencing used immunoSEQ multiplex PCR; TCRdb keeps in-frame clones, though not all of them. The table shows roughly 59,000 clones, with approximately 86% occurring only once. The chain has TRBV7-2 and TRBJ1-5; D is possibly TRBD1 (5 bases). The origin of this receptor is a human donor in good health. Some clones in this sample may be carry-over from other donors' samples. Sequencing used PBMCs. CDR3 protein: CASSLGREVYQPQHF. The CDR3 bases are TGTGCCAGCAGCTTAGGCAGGGAGGTCTATCAGCCCCAGCATTTT.